The present TCR beta chain was sequenced within a study of blood T cell repertoires in COVID-19. The Seattle patients, enrolled during active infection, were followed longitudinally. Original processing notes: It was from reference gene primer amplification that nucleated cell counts were estimated. Clones were sequenced by immunoSEQ multiplex PCR, and TCRdb holds only the in-frame ones, with some missing. V, J and clone size reflect that table, while D and trimming were determined from the DNA. The data hold about 390,000 clones, with around 87% observed a single time. The CDR3 runs 16 residues. This clonotype was obtained from a woman aged 55 to 70 with COVID-19, enrolled during active disease. The sequenced material came from peripheral blood. The chain is built from TRBV12-2 and TRBJ2-5; TRBD2, the table's D call, lacks a check against the DNA. TRBV12-2 is labeled a pseudogene. DNA of the CDR3: TGTGCAAGTCGCTCTCGACTAGCGGGGAACCAAGAGACCCAGTACTTC. It codes for CASRSRLAGNQETQYF.